This TCR beta chain originates from a study of cytomegalovirus exposure and HLA in healthy donors. Primers: 60 Vbeta forward and 13 Jbeta reverse. TCRdb's copy holds only in-frame clones and misses some; the assay was immunoSEQ multiplex PCR. In the table there are about 110,000 clones, more than 65% of which are singletons. The CDR3 has 14 amino acids. With V trimmed by 3 bases and J by 3 bases, 5 bases remained unmatched. Germline lookup yields CDR1 SGDLS and CDR2 YYNGEE. J is TRBJ1-1 and V is TRBV9, with 7 bases aligning to TRBD1. This TCR came from a man aged 25-40 years in good health and CMV-seronegative. The sequenced sample was PBMCs. CDR3 DNA sequence: TGTGCCAGCAGCGGCCATACAGGGGACACTGAAGCTTTCTTT. It encodes CASSGHTGDTEAFF.